This TCR beta chain was captured by sequencing in a study of blood T cell repertoires in COVID-19. Here immunoSEQ multiplex PCR was the method, and the copy in TCRdb shows in-frame clones only, minus some. The sample holds 250,000 to 350,000 clones, about 90% seen once. Germline V gene data show CDR1 as SQVTM and CDR2 as ANQGSEA. The CDR3 has 13 amino acids. The J segment lost 3 bases and the V segment lost 7 bases, leaving 8 bases of the junction unmatched. This clonotype originated in a woman between 50 and 59 years old who had recovered from COVID-19. The chain is built from TRBV29-1 and TRBJ1-2; 7 nucleotides line up with TRBD1. Sequenced input: peripheral blood. The CDR3 DNA sequence: TGCAGCGGAGGGACAGATCCTTACTATGGCTACACCTTC. Its protein is CSGGTDPYYGYTF.